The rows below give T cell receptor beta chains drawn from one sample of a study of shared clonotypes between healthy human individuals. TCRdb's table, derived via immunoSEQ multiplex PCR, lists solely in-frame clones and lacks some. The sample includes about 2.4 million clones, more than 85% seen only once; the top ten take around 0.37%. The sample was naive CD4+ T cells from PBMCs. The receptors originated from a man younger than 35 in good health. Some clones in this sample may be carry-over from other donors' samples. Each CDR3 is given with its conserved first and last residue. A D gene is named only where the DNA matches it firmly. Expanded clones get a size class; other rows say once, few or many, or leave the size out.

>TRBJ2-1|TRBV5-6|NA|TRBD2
TGTGCCAGCAGCTTGGAGCGGGGCGATGAGCAGTTCTTC
CASSLERGDEQFF
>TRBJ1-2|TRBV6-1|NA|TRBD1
TGTGCCAGCAACCGAGGACAGGAGGGTGGCGATGGCTACACCTTC
CASNRGQEGGDGYTF
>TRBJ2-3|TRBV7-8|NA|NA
TGTGCCAGCAGCTTAGGTACCGGCACAGATACGCAGTATTTT
CASSLGTGTDTQYF
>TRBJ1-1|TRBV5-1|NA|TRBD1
TGCGCCAGCAGCCTACCGACAGGGGGCCACGGTAACACTGAAGCTTTCTTT
CASSLPTGGHGNTEAFF
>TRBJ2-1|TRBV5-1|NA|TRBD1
TGCGCCAGCAACCCTCTCGCAGGGGGTCACAATGAGCAGTTCTTC
CASNPLAGGHNEQFF
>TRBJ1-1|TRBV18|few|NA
TGTGCCAGCTCCCGCACGGGGGTGGACACTGAAGCTTTCTTT
CASSRTGVDTEAFF
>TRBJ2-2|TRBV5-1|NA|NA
TGCGCCAGCAGCTTGGTTTCCGGCGAATCGACCGGGGAGCTGTTTTTT
CASSLVSGESTGELFF
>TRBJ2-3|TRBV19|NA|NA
TGTGCCAGTAGTATTGGAGGAGGATCCACAGATACGCAGTATTTT
CASSIGGGSTDTQYF
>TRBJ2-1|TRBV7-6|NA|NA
TGTGCCAGCAGCTCCGCAGCACCGAATGAGCAGTTCTTC
CASSSAAPNEQFF
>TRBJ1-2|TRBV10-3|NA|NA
TGTGCCATCAGCCCCAACCGGGACCCCCCTATGAGCGGCTACACCTTC
CAISPNRDPPMSGYTF
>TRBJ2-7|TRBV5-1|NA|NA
TGCGCCAGCAGCTTGGGCCAGTCCTACGAGCAGTACTTC
CASSLGQSYEQYF
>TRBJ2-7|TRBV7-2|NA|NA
TGTGCCAGCAGCTCGCCGGAGGGGCCTCCGGAGACCTACGAGCAGTACTTC
CASSSPEGPPETYEQYF
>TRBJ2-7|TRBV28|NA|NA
TGTGCCAGCAGCCAAACTAGTCCGCTTTCCTACGAGCAGTACTTC
CASSQTSPLSYEQYF
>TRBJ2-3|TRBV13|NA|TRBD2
TGTGCCAGCAGCTTAAATATCAAGGCGGGACTAGCGGGAGTAAGTCGCCCAGATACGCAGTATTTT
CASSLNIKAGLAGVSRPDTQYF
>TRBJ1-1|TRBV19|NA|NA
TGTGCCAGTAGTGTGGCAGTGAACACTGAAGCTTTCTTT
CASSVAVNTEAFF
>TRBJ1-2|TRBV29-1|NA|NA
TGCAGCGTTGAATTCGGCTTAAGGGGCTATGGCTACACCTTC
CSVEFGLRGYGYTF
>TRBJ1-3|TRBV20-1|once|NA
TGCAGTGCTAGTACGGCCTACACCATATATTTT
CSASTAYTIYF
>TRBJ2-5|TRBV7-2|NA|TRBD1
TGTGCCAGCAGCGCGGACAGGGACGATTGGGAGACCCAGTACTTC
CASSADRDDWETQYF
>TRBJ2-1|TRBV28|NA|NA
TGTGCCAGCATTATGCGGGGCGGGTTTGGGGATGAGCAGTTCTTC
CASIMRGGFGDEQFF
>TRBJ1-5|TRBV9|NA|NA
TGTGCCAGCAGCGTAGGAGGGGCCAGCAATCAGCCCCAGCATTTT
CASSVGGASNQPQHF
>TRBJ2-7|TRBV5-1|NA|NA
TGCGCCAGCAGCTTGGATGGTAGATCGGTTATCGAGCAGTACTTC
CASSLDGRSVIEQYF
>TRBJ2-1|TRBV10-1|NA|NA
TGCGCCAGCAGTGACCCGGGGCATGAGCAGTTCTTC
CASSDPGHEQFF
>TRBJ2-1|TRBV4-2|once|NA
TGTGCCAGCAGCCAAGATGCGGTTACGGCCGCCTCGCCGGTATTCTTC
CASSQDAVTAASPVFF
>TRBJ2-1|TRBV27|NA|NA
TGTGCCAGCAACTATGGGGCAGTACCCTTGGATGAGCAGTTCTTC
CASNYGAVPLDEQFF
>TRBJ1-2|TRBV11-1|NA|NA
TGTGCCAGCAGCTTAGCTCCAGCTAACTATGGCTACACCTTC
CASSLAPANYGYTF
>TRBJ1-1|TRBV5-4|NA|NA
TGTGCCAGCAGCCCGGAATTCTCGAGCGAAGCTTTCTTT
CASSPEFSSEAFF
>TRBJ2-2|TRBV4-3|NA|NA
TGCGCCAGCAGCCAAGCACACCTGAACACCGGGGAGCTGTTTTTT
CASSQAHLNTGELFF
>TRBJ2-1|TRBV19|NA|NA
TGTGCCAGTAGTATAGAGGCGAATGAGCAGTTCTTC
CASSIEANEQFF
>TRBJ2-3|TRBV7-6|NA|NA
TGTGCCAGCAGCTTAGCGCCTAGCGCAAGCACAGATACGCAGTATTTT
CASSLAPSASTDTQYF
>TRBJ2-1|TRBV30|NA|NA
TGTGCCTGGAGTGGTTATAACGCGGCCAATGAGCAGTTCTTC
CAWSGYNAANEQFF
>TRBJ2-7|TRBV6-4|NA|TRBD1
TGTGCCAGCAGTGGCGGACAGGGGATCTACGAGCAGTACTTC
CASSGGQGIYEQYF
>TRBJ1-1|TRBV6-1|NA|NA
TGTGCCAGCAGTGGCCCGTATGGGACTGAAGCTTTCTTT
CASSGPYGTEAFF
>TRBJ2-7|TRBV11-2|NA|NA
TGTGCCAGCAGCTTAGCACCAGGGTCCTACGAGCAGTACTTC
CASSLAPGSYEQYF
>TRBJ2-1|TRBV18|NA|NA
TGTGCCAGCTCACCTCAGGGCGTATCCTCCTACAATGAGCAGTTCTTC
CASSPQGVSSYNEQFF
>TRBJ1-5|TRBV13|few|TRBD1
TGTGCCAGCAGCCTTACAGGGGAAAGGCAGCCCCAGCATTTT
CASSLTGERQPQHF
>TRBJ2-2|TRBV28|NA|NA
TGTGCCGGCAGTTTTATCTTGAACACCGGGGAGCTGTTTTTT
CAGSFILNTGELFF
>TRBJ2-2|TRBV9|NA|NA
TGTGCCAGCAGAAGAGACACCGGGGAGCTGTTTTTT
CASRRDTGELFF
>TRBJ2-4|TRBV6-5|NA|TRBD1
TGTGCCAGCAGTTCCCCCAGGGGGCTCGGGAACATTCAGTACTTC
CASSSPRGLGNIQYF
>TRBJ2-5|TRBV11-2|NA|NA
TGTGCCAGCAGCTTAGTAGCGTACCCGGGGAGAGAGACCCAGTACTTC
CASSLVAYPGRETQYF
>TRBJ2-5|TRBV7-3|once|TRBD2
TGTGCCAGCAGCCTGAGCGGGAGTTTAGAGACCCAGTACTTC
CASSLSGSLETQYF
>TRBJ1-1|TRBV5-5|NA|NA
TGTGCCAGCAGCCTGGGGCAGGAGAACACTGAAGCTTTCTTT
CASSLGQENTEAFF
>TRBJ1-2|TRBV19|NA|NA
TGTGCCAGTAGTATCGGGCCAGCCAACTATGGCTACACCTTC
CASSIGPANYGYTF
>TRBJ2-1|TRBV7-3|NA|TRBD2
TGTGCCAGCAGCCCCCTTAGCGGGATCTACAATGAGCAGTTCTTC
CASSPLSGIYNEQFF
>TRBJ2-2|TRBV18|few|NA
TGTGCCAGCTCACCCTCGAACACCGGGGAGCTGTTTTTT
CASSPSNTGELFF
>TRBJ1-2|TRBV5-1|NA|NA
TGCGCCAGCAGCTTGGGAGGAGCCTCGGGCTATGGCTACACCTTC
CASSLGGASGYGYTF
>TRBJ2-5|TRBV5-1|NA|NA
TGCGCCAGCAGCTTTTTGTCGGGCCTGCAGTACTTC
CASSFLSGLQYF